A selection of T cell receptor beta chains follows, all from one sample in a study of shared T cell receptors in the human thymus. Produced via immunoSEQ multiplex PCR; TCRdb's table is partial and in-frame only. The repertoire includes some 700,000 clones, 85% to 90% of them detected once, and around 0.0099% sits in the top ten. In addition, the sample was reused for a study of human thymus T cells.

Sequenced: thymocytes. These receptors were obtained from a boy less than two years old with a congenital heart defect. CDR3s include the opening cysteine and the closing phenylalanine or tryptophan. Fields, in order: clone size, CDR3 length, V gene, CDR3 protein. The size field is filled for only some rows; it gives once, few, many or a size class.

>NA|12|TRBV14
CASSQRGGGLFF
>NA|15|TRBV7-2
CASSPRYRVNYGYTF
>NA|17|TRBV13
CASSSTSGRARNNEQFF
>NA|15|TRBV10-1
CASSPGEGSSYEQYF
>NA|15|TRBV4-3
CASSQESVRWETQYF
>NA|12|TRBV18
CASSNRGWGYTF
>NA|15|TRBV5-1
CASSLPGQGVDGYTF
>NA|17|TRBV4-1
CASSQPRGGGRADTQYF
>NA|13|TRBV27
CATLERFPGELFF
>NA|14|TRBV5-6
CASSSDRVDNEQFF
>NA|17|TRBV9
CASSVAQTSGTADTQYF
>NA|14|TRBV9
CASSVAEQYNEQFF
>NA|16|TRBV4-2
CASSPYRDRGDNEQFF
>NA|16|TRBV19
CASSTDRGVSTDTQYF
>NA|16|TRBV18
CASSPSPRRSTTEAFF
>NA|14|TRBV18
CASSRDKIAYEQYF
>once|13|TRBV6-1
CASSEWSYYEQYF
>NA|18|TRBV12-5
CASGLTGFGSKDGNTIYF
>NA|14|TRBV11-3
CASSLGGSGETQYF
>NA|15|TRBV19
CASSITADSSYEQYF
>NA|17|TRBV25-1
CASSEYTGREDGNTIYF
>NA|18|TRBV11-2
CASSLDLGTSGVRHEQFF
>NA|15|TRBV7-8
CASSLRREDQETQYF
>NA|13|TRBV2
CASSVQGGEKLFF
>NA|19|TRBV6-1
CASSEAWGGQKPGGAEAFF
>NA|14|TRBV7-9
CASSSPQEATEAFF
>NA|18|TRBV12-5
CASGLAPLGRDSPDTQYF
>NA|16|TRBV5-4
CASSAGTSGRGETQYF
>NA|17|TRBV6-4
CASSASTGTGFTDTQYF
>NA|14|TRBV7-9
CASSHGLYTDTQYF
>NA|18|TRBV30
CAWSGLAGGLGTSYEQYF
>once|16|TRBV5-1
CASSLPERTSTDTQYF
>NA|14|TRBV7-8
CASSATHLGYGYTF
>NA|15|TRBV11-2
CASSLGTGGSGELFF
>NA|13|TRBV19
CASSALANYGYTF
>NA|17|TRBV11-2
CASSLEQGVATNEKLFF
>NA|15|TRBV29-1
CSVPTSGWVTDTQYF
>NA|13|TRBV11-2
CASSLTSGYEQFF
>NA|15|TRBV11-2
CASSPWRVLADTQYF
>NA|15|TRBV5-1
CASSLGSGSENTQYF
>NA|16|TRBV5-1
CASHERQRGGTGELFF
>NA|17|TRBV4-1
CASSRHHGSDSYNEQFF
>NA|19|TRBV4-1
CASSQGPGGRGPKTGELFF
>NA|14|TRBV2
CASRLRDSNYGYTF
>NA|16|TRBV2
CASSESSGRPGPELFF
>NA|15|TRBV15
CATSRTGTSTDTQYF
>NA|14|TRBV27
CASSSGLADDEQFF
>NA|12|TRBV19
CASRPGTGELFF
>once|16|TRBV9
CASSPRSGRVSDTQYF
>NA|13|TRBV11-2
CASSLDQGYGYTF
>NA|15|TRBV4-3
CASSQGSGSSYEQYF
>NA|15|TRBV6-5
CASSSLTGNNYGYTF
>NA|17|TRBV5-1
CASSSPPGTRGRNEQFF